What follows are 20 T cell receptor beta chains derived from one specimen sequenced in a study of blood T cell repertoires in COVID-19. The protocol was immunoSEQ multiplex PCR, while the TCRdb copy is restricted to in-frame clones and leaves out a portion. The table lists more than 85,000 clones, about 85% of them singletons. The specimen sequenced was peripheral blood. Every receptor here comes from a human donor in a cohort sampled during active COVID-19.

The CDR3 region is CASSFRQGLNTEAFF. DNA for the CDR3: TGTGCCAGCAGCTTTCGACAGGGCTTGAACACTGAAGCTTTCTTT. The V call is TRBV7-9, the J call TRBJ1-1, with 7 nucleotides matching TRBD1. The CDR3 is 15 residues long. Germline loops: CDR1 SEHNR, CDR2 FQNEAQ (reference sequence). V was clipped by 3 bases and J by 0 bases; unmatched bases: 4.

The chain joins TRBV18 to TRBJ1-1; D perhaps matches TRBD1 (5 bases). This CDR3 spans 15 amino acids. Germline assignment: CDR1 KGHSH and CDR2 LQKENI. V lost 5 bases, J lost 2 bases, and 15 bases lay in between. DNA for the CDR3: TGTGCCAGCTCATCGGCCCTACAGGTTAACACTGAAGCTTTCTTT. Its translation is CASSSALQVNTEAFF.

This chain joins TRBV27 and TRBJ2-5, with D possibly matching TRBD2 (8 bases). V lost 6 bases and J 7 bases, leaving 21 bases between the germline ends. Germline CDR1 is MNHEY and CDR2 is SMNVEV (reference sequence). The CDR3 has 15 residues. The chain's CDR3 is CASSYHGRGRGTQYF. The CDR3 DNA sequence: TGTGCCAGCAGCTACCACGGGAGGGGGCGAGGGACCCAGTACTTC.

The gene calls are TRBV7-8 and TRBJ1-1, with TRBD1 identical over 10 bases. The J segment lost 5 bases and the V segment lost 5 bases, leaving 8 bases of the junction unmatched. CDR1 and CDR2 from the germline V gene are SGHVS and FQNEAQ. The CDR3 sequence is 15 residues long. CDR3 sequence reads: CASSDDRGLGTEAFF. CDR3 coding DNA: TGTGCCAGCAGCGACGACAGGGGGCTCGGTACTGAAGCTTTCTTT.

The CDR3 here is CASRIPGQGRGEQFF. The DNA of the CDR3 is TGTGCCAGCAGAATACCGGGACAGGGGAGGGGAGAGCAGTTCTTC. This chain uses TRBV7-8 with TRBJ2-1; TRBD1 matches 10 bases. Per germline, CDR1 SGHVS and CDR2 FQNEAQ. The length of the CDR3 is 15 residues. J lost 10 bases, V lost 6 bases, and 12 bases had no gene match.

The chain links TRBV19 to TRBJ2-3; 8 nucleotides align to TRBD2. Looked up from germline, CDR1 is LNHDA and CDR2 is SQIVND (reference sequence). The J segment lost 2 bases and the V segment lost 6 bases, leaving 7 bases of the junction unmatched. This CDR3 is 15 amino acids long. The CDR3 sequence: CASSDTSGTTDTQYF. In DNA form, the CDR3 reads TGTGCCAGTAGCGATACTAGCGGAACCACAGATACGCAGTATTTT.

In DNA form, the CDR3 reads TGTGCCAGCAGACCTACTAGCGGGAGGGCCTATGAGACCCAGTACTTC. It is translated as CASRPTSGRAYETQYF. This chain connects TRBV5-5 to TRBJ2-5, with 13 bases identical to TRBD2. Germline CDR1 and CDR2: SGHKS and YYEKEE (reference sequence). With 5 bases clipped from V and 5 bases from J, the junction kept 9 bases outside the gene matches. The CDR3 is 16 residues long. Complete variable domain (other parts from reference TRBV5-5 and TRBJ2-5): DAGVTQSPTHLIKTRGQQVTLRCSPISGHKSVSWYQQVLGQGPQFIFQYYEKEERGRGNFPDRFSARQFPNYSSELNVNALLLGDSALYLCASRPTSGRAYETQYFGPGTRLLVL.

The J gene is TRBJ1-5, the V gene TRBV15; D possibly corresponds to TRBD1 (5 bases). This CDR3 is 13 amino acids long. Trimming cost V 6 bases and J 5 bases, with 11 bases left between them. CDR1 and CDR2 (germline): LNHNV, YYDKDF (reference sequence). The CDR3 coding sequence is TGTGCCACCAGTCTGGGGCGAGATCAGCCCCAGCATTTT. It specifies CATSLGRDQPQHF.

This clone was seen only a few times. V and J are TRBV3-1 (or the pseudogene TRBV3-2) and TRBJ2-7; the match to TRBD1 covers 7 bases. Losses at the gene ends were 0 bases for V and 0 bases for J; bases not matched to a gene: 5. Looked up from germline, CDR1 is LGHDT and CDR2 is YNNKEL (reference sequence). This CDR3 region has 16 residues. CDR3 protein: CASSQEGAGGSYEQYF. Here the CDR3 DNA reads TGTGCCAGCAGCCAAGAGGGAGCAGGGGGCTCCTACGAGCAGTACTTC.

The chain joins TRBV5-4 to TRBJ2-1; the match to TRBD2 covers 8 bases. CDR3 length: 16 residues. V lost 6 bases, J lost 9 bases, and 17 bases stayed unmatched. CDR1 and CDR2 from the germline V gene are SGHNT and YYREEE (reference sequence). CDR3: CASNLGTTGRGGEQFF. The DNA for the CDR3 is TGTGCCAGCAACCTTGGGACAACCGGGAGGGGTGGTGAGCAGTTCTTC.

The V and J genes are TRBV9 and TRBJ1-2; 7 nucleotides agree with TRBD1. This CDR3 is built from 15 residues. V gave up 1 base and J gave up 1 base; unmatched junction bases: 4. CDR1 and CDR2 (germline): SGDLS, YYNGEE. The CDR3 loop reads CASSVMGQNNYGYTF. The CDR3 DNA is TGTGCCAGCAGCGTAATGGGACAGAATAACTATGGCTACACCTTC.

The chain is built from TRBV3-1 (or the pseudogene TRBV3-2) and TRBJ1-2; TRBD1 aligns across 9 bases. The germline V gene has CDR1 LGHDT and CDR2 YNNKEL (reference sequence). V was pared by 3 bases and J by 5 bases, with 4 bases of the junction left unmatched. The CDR3 contains 14 residues. CDR3 nucleotide sequence: TGTGCCAGCAGCCAGCAGACAGGGGGGTATGGCTACACCTTC. Translating it yields CASSQQTGGYGYTF.

The chain has TRBV10-3 and TRBJ2-7, with 11 bases that match TRBD2. V was pared by 10 bases and J by 0 bases, with 11 bases of the junction left unmatched. CDR1 and CDR2 from the germline V gene are ENHRY and SYGVKD. There are 16 residues in the CDR3. The CDR3 sequence is CATETSGTLSSYEQYF. The CDR3 nucleotides are TGTGCCACCGAGACTAGCGGGACCCTAAGCTCCTACGAGCAGTACTTC.

The chain recombines TRBV5-4 with TRBJ2-7; D possibly corresponds to TRBD1 (7 bases). From germline, CDR1 is SGHNT and CDR2 YYREEE (reference sequence). This CDR3 has 15 amino acids. V gave up 3 bases and J gave up 5 bases, with 18 bases separating them. As DNA, the CDR3 is TGTGCCAGCAGCTCTTGGGACGCAGGGGGGAACGAGCAGTACTTC. Protein sequence: CASSSWDAGGNEQYF. Looking up the rest from reference TRBV5-4 and TRBJ2-7 gives the full variable domain: ETGVTQSPTHLIKTRGQQVTLRCSSQSGHNTVSWYQQALGQGPQFIFQYYREEENGRGNFPPRFSGLQFPNYSSELNVNALELDDSALYLCASSSWDAGGNEQYFGPGTRLTVT.

In this sample, this clone turned up a few times. The chain joins TRBV4-1 to TRBJ2-2; 9 bases line up with TRBD2. Losses at the gene ends were 0 bases for V and 6 bases for J; bases not matched to a gene: 5. Per germline, CDR1 MGHRA and CDR2 YSYEKL. The CDR3 covers 16 residues. The CDR3 DNA reads TGCGCCAGCAGCCAAGATATAAGCGGGAGGCCCGGGGAGCTGTTTTTT. This gives the protein CASSQDISGRPGELFF.

The chain combines TRBV20-1 with TRBJ1-1; TRBD1 matches at 7 bases. Germline lookup yields CDR1 DFQATT and CDR2 SNEGSKA (reference sequence). Losses at the gene ends were 6 bases for V and 5 bases for J; bases not matched to a gene: 3. This CDR3 has 11 amino acids. The CDR3 reads CSAQQGTEAFF. The CDR3 nucleotides read TGCAGTGCCCAACAGGGGACTGAAGCTTTCTTT.

This clone has just a few counts. The chain recombines TRBV6-2 or TRBV6-3 with TRBJ1-1, with a tentative D call TRBD1 (5 bases). V was pared by 2 bases and J by 2 bases, with 9 bases between. The CDR3 is made up of 14 amino acids. Germline CDR1 MNHEY, CDR2 SVGEGT. The CDR3 spells CASSYGGFNTEAFF. DNA of the CDR3: TGTGCCAGCAGTTACGGGGGGTTCAACACTGAAGCTTTCTTT.

This clone has only a few counts. The J gene is TRBJ1-5, the V gene TRBV4-2, with 7 bases identical to TRBD1. CDR1 and CDR2 (germline): LGHNA, YNFKEQ. This CDR3 comprises 15 residues. V gave up 0 bases and J gave up 2 bases; unmatched junction bases: 1. CDR3 DNA: TGTGCCAGCAGCCAAGAAGGGGGCGGCAATCAGCCCCAGCATTTT. Translated, it gives CASSQEGGGNQPQHF.

The rearrangement uses TRBV28 and TRBJ1-6; possibly TRBD1 for D (6 bases). Trimming removed 7 bases from V and 9 bases from J, with 13 bases in between. The germline gives CDR1 MDHEN, CDR2 SYDVKM. The CDR3 covers 13 residues. CDR3 nucleotides: TGTGCCAGCACGGGGGGGCGCCGTTCACCCCTCCACTTT. This translates into CASTGGRRSPLHF.

The sample holds a few counts of this clone. V usage is TRBV7-6 and J usage is TRBJ1-2; perhaps TRBD1 as D (5 bases). Trimming removed 3 bases from V and 4 bases from J, with 12 bases in between. The CDR3 consists of 14 residues. Per germline, CDR1 SGHVS and CDR2 FNYEAQ. CDR3 sequence (DNA): TGTGCCAGCAGCTTGGGGGGAAGCCTCTATGGCTACACCTTC. Its protein product is CASSLGGSLYGYTF.